Reported below is one TCR beta chain. The antigen remains undetermined. This record belongs to a study of T-cell memory formation after mild COVID-19. General observations from the study: Some responding clones appeared in pre-infection memory, suggesting cross-reactive memory joined. Contracting CD4+ clones were located mainly in CM and EM, and CD8+ clones in EMRA. Confirmation of SARS-CoV-2 specificity was lacking for second-wave clones peaking day 37. CD4+ bias marked clones expanding day 15 to 37, unlike balanced contracting clones.

Each CDR3 protein gets one entry after TCRdb re-called the 5' RACE reads with MiXCR. The sample gives around 250,000 distinct CDR3 sequences, approximately 9% of which show up once; approximately 20% is in the top ten. With V trimmed by 6 bases and J by 1 base, 3 bases remained unmatched. CDR3 length equals 13 residues. Per the germline V gene, CDR1 is MGHRA and CDR2 is YSYEKL. This chain connects TRBV4-1 to TRBJ2-7, with 7 bases fitting TRBD1. This clonotype was obtained from a young man who had mild COVID-19 (a few samples of this study predate the infection). Cell type and time point are not known. Sequenced: PBMCs or a T cell subset sorted from them (not recorded which). The CDR3 DNA is TGCGCCAGCAGAGGACAGGCTTCCTACGAGCAGTACTTC. This sequence encodes CASRGQASYEQYF.